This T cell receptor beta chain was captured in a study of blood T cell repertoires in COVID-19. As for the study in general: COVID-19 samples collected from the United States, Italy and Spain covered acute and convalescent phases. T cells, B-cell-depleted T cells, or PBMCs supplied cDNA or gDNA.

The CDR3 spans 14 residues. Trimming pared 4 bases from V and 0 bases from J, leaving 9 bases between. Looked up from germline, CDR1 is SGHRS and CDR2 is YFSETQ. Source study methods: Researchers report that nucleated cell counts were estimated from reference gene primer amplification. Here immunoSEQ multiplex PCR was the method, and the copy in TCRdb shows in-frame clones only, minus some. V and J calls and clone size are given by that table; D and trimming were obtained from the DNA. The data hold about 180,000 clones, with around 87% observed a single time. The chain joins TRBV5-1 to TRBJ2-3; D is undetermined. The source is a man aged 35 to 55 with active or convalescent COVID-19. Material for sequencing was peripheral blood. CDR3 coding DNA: TGCGCCAGCAGCCTGGGCGGCAGCACAGATACGCAGTATTTT. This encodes CASSLGGSTDTQYF.